This TCR beta chain was identified during a study of blood T cell repertoires in COVID-19 (dated by TCRdb to 2018 to 2021). Study-level background: The collaborator samples originated in the United States, Italy and Spain and spanned the acute and convalescent phases of COVID-19. The material from the prospective study consisted of cDNA or gDNA derived from T cells, B-cell-depleted T cells, or PBMCs. The dataset comprised deeply sampled blood TCRbeta repertoires from subjects exposed to, actively infected with, or recovered from COVID-19. The repertoires were released in a freely available public database meant as a resource for research on the immune response to SARS-CoV-2. Samples were obtained from the ongoing ImmuneRACE study (first 160 participants) and from 1,254 subjects provided by 6 global collaborators. A de-identified subject ID, COVID-19 status, age in years and sex were almost always included in the sample metadata. Where available, HLA class I and class II types were taken from metadata supplied by the sample provider and were not determined by assay-based typing.

The germline V gene yields MNHEY for CDR1 and SVGAGI for CDR2. Ends trimmed: V by 11 bases, J by 4 bases; bases unmatched to a gene: 6. The CDR3 runs 13 amino acids, cysteine and phenylalanine included. Here the CDR3 DNA is all that survives: 39 bases in frame from base 1. The immunoSEQ Assay, a bias-controlled multiplex PCR, was used to amplify TCRbeta CDR3 regions from genomic DNA. The paper's data handling went like this. The number of nucleated cells in each sample was estimated from the amplification of reference gene primers within the assay. To quantify the absolute abundance of each unique TCRbeta CDR3 rearrangement, sequence reads were collapsed and filtered. For each sample, productive Simpson clonality was calculated by taking the square root of Simpson's diversity index across productive rearrangements. As stored in TCRdb, this immuneACCESS dataset retains in-frame rearrangements with V and J assigned. A fraction of the clones does not appear; measured against another copy, unresolved V genes explain less than half of the discrepancy, and the remainder lacks a known reason. V, J and clone size reflect that table, while D and trimming were determined from the DNA. Counted in this sample were 150,000 or so clones; around 91% of them appeared once. Roughly 13% of the sample is held by the ten biggest clonotypes.

Results and caveats for the whole study, not just this receptor: How much clinical and demographic metadata was included differed by source and by participant, and the metadata was provided uncurated.

As to this clone: The specificity of this receptor is unknown. The record has no base qualities; no much larger clone is one base away.

One collaborating source in Seattle enrolled patients while the patients were actively infected and followed the patients over time throughout the course of disease. Whole blood was collected in K2EDTA tubes by collaborating institutions according to the institutions' own protocols. For TCRbeta analysis, collaborators shipped samples as frozen whole blood, isolated PBMCs, or DNA extracted from either of those sample types. The source is a man between 18 and 29 years old with COVID-19, enrolled during active disease. The chain was built from TRBV6-5 and TRBJ2-1, with 9 junctional bases fitting TRBD1. The source material was peripheral blood. The DNA reads as follows: TGTGCCCTTCGGGACAGGGAGTACAATGAGCAGTTCTTC. Its product reads: CALRDREYNEQFF.